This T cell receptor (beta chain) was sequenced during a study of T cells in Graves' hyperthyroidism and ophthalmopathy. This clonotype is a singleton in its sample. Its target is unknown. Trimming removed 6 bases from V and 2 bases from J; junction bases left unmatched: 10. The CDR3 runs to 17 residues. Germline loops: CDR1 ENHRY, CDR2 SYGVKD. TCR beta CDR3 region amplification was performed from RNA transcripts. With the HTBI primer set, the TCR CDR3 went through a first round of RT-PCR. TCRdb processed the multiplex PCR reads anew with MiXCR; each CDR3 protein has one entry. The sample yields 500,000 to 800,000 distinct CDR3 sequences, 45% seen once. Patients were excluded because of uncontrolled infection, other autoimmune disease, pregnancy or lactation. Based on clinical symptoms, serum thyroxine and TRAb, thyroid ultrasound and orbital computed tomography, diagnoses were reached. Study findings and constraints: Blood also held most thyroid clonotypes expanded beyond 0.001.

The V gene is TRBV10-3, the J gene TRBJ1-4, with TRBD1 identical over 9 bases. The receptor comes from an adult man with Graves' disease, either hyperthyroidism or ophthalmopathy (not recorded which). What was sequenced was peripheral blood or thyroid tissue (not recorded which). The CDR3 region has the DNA TGTGCCATCAGGAGGCACGGGACAGGGAGCACTAATGAAAAACTGTTTTTT. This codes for CAIRRHGTGSTNEKLFF.